This T cell receptor (beta chain) derives from a study of siplizumab effects on memory and regulatory T cells. Findings and limits, study-wide: Siplizumab cultures yielded proliferating Tregs whose suppressive function was not confirmed. Unstimulated naive T cells seemed to show more diversity than memory cells did, and they also seemed to be among the major contributors to the alloresponse. For mappable alloreactive CD4+ clones, the mean Treg-derived fraction was about 72% with siplizumab and approximately 26% in controls. Among alloreactive clones, only a minor fraction mapped to unstimulated subsets.

The germline V and J ends were trimmed by 1 base and 2 bases, with 4 bases remaining between them. The length of the CDR3 is 13 residues. Germline values: CDR1 SGHRS, CDR2 YFSETQ. Using immunoSEQ multiplex PCR, the repertoire was profiled, and TCRdb retains in-frame clones only, with some absent. The sample carries 98,000 or so clones, roughly 92% recorded once. A note on this clone: Antigen unknown.

The rearrangement links TRBV5-1 to TRBJ1-5; D is undetermined. The sample comprised Tregs sorted from blood. The TCR sequence derives from a human donor in good health. Written as DNA, the CDR3 is TGCGCCAGCAGCTTGATTGGCAATCAGCCCCAGCATTTT. Translation: CASSLIGNQPQHF.